Included here is one T cell receptor beta chain sequence, with context. Its antigen is undetermined. The sample comes from a study of cytomegalovirus exposure and HLA in healthy donors. The overall study: Approximately 200 million T cells yielded around 120 million unique TCR beta sequences in earlier analysis. Broader study findings: It was reported in a later analysis that an Asian-associated ancestry cluster showed fewer N-insertions than the roughly 670-donor mean. Within an earlier analysis, most TCR beta V segments proved productive either about 90% or about 30% of the time.

60 Vbeta and 13 Jbeta primers were used in PCR. Sequenced by immunoSEQ multiplex PCR; TCRdb stores in-frame clones only, minus some. The table lists 120,000 or so clones, more than 70% of them singletons. The junction had 7 bases not matched to a gene; V was cut back by 6 bases and J by 6 bases. The CDR3 runs to 13 residues. Germline CDR1 SGHRS, CDR2 YFSETQ. The origin of this receptor is a man aged 25 to 40 in good health and CMV-seronegative. V and J are TRBV5-1 and TRBJ2-3; TRBD1 matches at 7 bases. Sequenced input: PBMCs. The CDR3 region is CASTATGWDTQYF. The CDR3 bases are TGCGCCAGCACCGCGACAGGGTGGGATACGCAGTATTTT.